One sample yielded the 28 T cell receptor beta chains listed below, sequenced in a study of T cell responses to AZD1222 COVID-19 vaccine. Clones were read by immunoSEQ multiplex PCR, and TCRdb kept only the in-frame ones, dropping some. The table has about 160,000 clones, 92% seen once; the top ten hold 2.5% to 3.5%. The sequenced sample was peripheral blood, obtained 28 days after the second AZD1222 dose. All receptors come from an adult who received the AZD1222 COVID-19 vaccine.

V is TRBV19 and J is TRBJ2-7; D may correspond to TRBD1 or TRBD2 (5 bases each). The germline CDR1 and CDR2 sequences are LNHDA and SQIVND (reference sequence). Trimming took 10 bases from V and 0 from J, leaving 22 bases between them. The CDR3 has 16 residues. The CDR3, as DNA: TGTGCCACCTCCGGACCGACTATGCAGGGCTCCTACGAGCAGTACTTC. It codes for CATSGPTMQGSYEQYF.

The rearrangement uses TRBV10-3 and TRBJ1-5; D gene ambiguous. The V and J ends lost 6 bases and 2 bases respectively, with 8 bases between them. The V gene's germline CDR1 is ENHRY and CDR2 SYGVKD. There are 13 residues in the CDR3. CDR3 amino acids: CAISGEGNQPQHF. The CDR3 DNA reads as TGTGCCATCAGCGGAGAGGGCAATCAGCCCCAGCATTTT.

CDR3 nucleotides: TGTGCCAGCAGCCAAATTCAAGCGCGATACAAGTTCTTC. Amino acids: CASSQIQARYKFF. The chain employs TRBV14 and TRBJ2-1; D is undetermined. This CDR3 has 13 amino acids. CDR1 is SGHDN, CDR2 FVKESK, per germline. V was pared by 2 bases and J by 14 bases, with 16 bases between. The whole variable domain, remainder taken from reference TRBV14 and TRBJ2-1, is EAGVTQFPSHSVIEKGQTVTLRCDPISGHDNLYWYRRVMGKEIKFLLHFVKESKQDESGMPNNRFLAERTGGTYSTLKVQPAELEDSGVYFCASSQIQARYKFFGPGTRLTVL.

The rearrangement joins TRBV5-4 to TRBJ2-1, with TRBD2 matching 7 bases. The V segment lost 0 bases and the J segment 6 bases; nucleotides outside the gene matches: 12. The germline CDR1 and CDR2 sequences are SGHNT and YYREEE (reference sequence). The CDR3 loop spans 17 amino acids. The chain's CDR3 is CASSLALASGVFNEQFF. CDR3 nucleotides: TGTGCCAGCAGCTTGGCCTTGGCTAGCGGAGTGTTCAATGAGCAGTTCTTC.

This chain uses TRBV28 with TRBJ1-1; D is uncertain. Germline-derived CDR1 and CDR2 are MDHEN and SYDVKM. V was shortened by 5 bases and J by 5 bases, with 9 bases between the two germline ends. The CDR3 has 12 residues. CDR3 amino acids: CASSVWLTEAFF. As DNA, the CDR3 is TGTGCCAGCAGTGTCTGGCTAACTGAAGCTTTCTTT.

V gene TRBV7-9 combines with J gene TRBJ2-3; D might be TRBD2 (6 bases). In germline, CDR1 is SEHNR, CDR2 FQNEAQ (reference sequence). Between the trimmed V and J ends, which lost 0 bases and 0 bases, there was a span of 16 bases. The CDR3 consists of 18 residues. The CDR3 nucleotides are TGTGCCAGCAGCTTAGCTTCTCGGGGGTGGTCTAGCACAGATACGCAGTATTTT. Protein: CASSLASRGWSSTDTQYF.

The gene calls are TRBV5-4 and TRBJ2-5; D remains unclear. This CDR3 region has 14 residues. CDR1 is SGHNT, CDR2 YYREEE, per germline (reference sequence). The ends were cut back, 2 bases at V and 2 bases at J, with 10 bases in the middle. CDR3 DNA sequence: TGTGCCAGCAGCTTCGGGCAGCTTCAAGAGACCCAGTACTTC. Protein product: CASSFGQLQETQYF.

V is TRBV28 and J is TRBJ1-5; 8 bases map to TRBD1. V dropped 5 bases and J dropped 5; count of bases not matched to a gene: 5. This CDR3 is built from 14 residues. Germline V CDR1 and CDR2: MDHEN, SYDVKM. CDR3 sequence: CASSPTGGHQPQHF. DNA of the CDR3: TGTGCCAGCAGTCCAACAGGGGGTCATCAGCCCCAGCATTTT.

The chain has TRBV30 and TRBJ1-1, with D possibly matching TRBD1 (6 bases). Germline CDR1 is GTSNPN and CDR2 is SVGIG (reference sequence). Trimming pared 0 bases from V and 4 bases from J, leaving 15 bases between. This CDR3 has 15 residues. The CDR3 DNA reads as TGTGCCTGGAGTGTTCAGGGGTTCAGAGGCACTGAAGCTTTCTTT. Translated: CAWSVQGFRGTEAFF.

This clone has more than one count but fewer than ten. The chain joins TRBV19 to TRBJ2-2; D may be TRBD1 (5 bases). Germline CDR1 LNHDA, CDR2 SQIVND (reference sequence). This CDR3 region has 16 residues. V was trimmed by 3 bases and J by 6 bases, leaving 17 bases between them. The CDR3 here is CASSIQGRDGAGELFF. For the CDR3, the DNA is TGTGCCAGTAGTATTCAGGGAAGAGATGGGGCCGGGGAGCTGTTTTTT.

The CDR3 region is CASSPTGTENEKLFF. CDR3 nucleotide sequence: TGTGCCAGCTCCCCGACCGGGACGGAGAATGAAAAACTGTTTTTT. This chain uses TRBV18 with TRBJ1-4, with D possibly TRBD1 on 5 matching bases. CDR1 KGHSH and CDR2 LQKENI come from the germline V gene. The V end was cut by 6 bases, the J end by 5 bases, with 16 bases between. The CDR3 totals 15 residues.

V is TRBV27 and J is TRBJ1-1; the D is unclear. CDR3 length: 13 residues. The V end lost 3 bases, the J end lost 2 bases, and 7 bases lay between the germline ends. Germline-derived CDR1 and CDR2 are MNHEY and SMNVEV (reference sequence). The CDR3 protein is CASSFRQNTEAFF. The DNA for the CDR3 is TGTGCCAGCAGTTTTCGACAAAACACTGAAGCTTTCTTT.

The chain has TRBV6-6 and TRBJ2-5, with 7 positions matching TRBD2. CDR3 length: 16 amino acids. V shed 0 bases and J 5 bases; nucleotides not matched to a gene: 9. CDR1 MNHNY and CDR2 SVGAGI come from the germline V gene (reference sequence). CDR3 sequence (DNA): TGTGCCAGCAGTTACTCGACTTGGCGGGAGAGGGAGACCCAGTACTTC. As protein: CASSYSTWRERETQYF.

CDR3 DNA: TGTGCCAGCAGACGGGCGGACAGCAGTGTCTATGGCTACACCTTC. Amino acid sequence: CASRRADSSVYGYTF. The chain recombines TRBV28 with TRBJ1-2; D may be TRBD1 (6 bases). The V end lost 6 bases, the J end lost 4 bases, and 18 bases lay between the germline ends. Germline CDR1 MDHEN, CDR2 SYDVKM. The CDR3 runs 15 residues.

J is TRBJ2-7 and V is TRBV30; TRBD1 or TRBD2 may be the D gene (5 bases each). Trimming removed 1 base at V and 3 bases at J, with 13 bases between. Germline CDR1 GTSNPN, CDR2 SVGIG (reference sequence). This CDR3 contains 14 residues. The CDR3 sequence: CAWSGRDGVYEQYF. DNA for the CDR3: TGTGCCTGGAGTGGCCGGGACGGGGTCTACGAGCAGTACTTC.

The V call is TRBV10-2, the J call TRBJ2-1; 11 nucleotides align to TRBD2. Germline V lookup: CDR1 WSHSY, CDR2 SAAADI. CDR3 size: 15 residues. V was pared by 4 bases and J by 9 bases, with 8 bases of the junction left unmatched. The CDR3 bases are TGCGCCAGCAGTGTCGCTAGCGGGAGGTTGAGTGAGCAGTTCTTC. It encodes CASSVASGRLSEQFF.

The chain links TRBV3-1 (or the pseudogene TRBV3-2) to TRBJ2-1; TRBD2 matches 10 bases. With V trimmed by 2 bases and J by 6 bases, 4 bases remained unmatched. The CDR3 has 15 amino acids. CDR1 and CDR2 from the germline V gene are LGHDT and YNNKEL (reference sequence). Here the CDR3 reads CASSQIWTSGNEQFF. CDR3 DNA: TGTGCCAGCAGCCAAATCTGGACTAGCGGCAATGAGCAGTTCTTC.

Details on this clone: Its ends do not fully match the called genes, so a read error is possible. This sequence joins TRBV7-2 and TRBJ2-1; TRBD2 agrees at 11 bases. CDR1 is SGHTA, CDR2 FQGNSA, per germline. CDR3 length equals 15 residues. CDR3 loop: CASRLAGGFYNEQFF. The CDR3 bases are TGTGCCAGCAGATTAGCGGGAGGGTTCTACAATGAGCAGTTCTTC. The full variable domain, its missing parts supplied by reference TRBV7-2 and TRBJ2-1, is GAGVSQSPSNKVTEKGKDVELRCDPISGHTALYWYRQSLGQGLEFLIYFQGNSAPDKSGLPSDRFSAERTGGSVSTLTIQRTQQEDSAVYLCASRLAGGFYNEQFFGPGTRLTVL.

The CDR3 region has the DNA TGTGCCAGCAGTCCCGCCGGGGCGGGTGAAAAACTGTTTTTT. Translation gives CASSPAGAGEKLFF. The chain uses TRBV28 and TRBJ1-4, with D possibly TRBD1 on 5 matching bases. Germline V gene data show CDR1 as MDHEN and CDR2 as SYDVKM. The V end lost 5 bases, the J end lost 7 bases, and 14 bases lay between the germline ends. The CDR3 extends over 14 amino acids.

This clone was counted once. The chain has TRBV5-1 and TRBJ1-3; 7 bases map to TRBD1. The J segment lost 0 bases and the V segment lost 4 bases, leaving 7 bases of the junction unmatched. This CDR3 is 16 amino acids long. The germline gives CDR1 SGHRS, CDR2 YFSETQ. The DNA of the CDR3 is TGCGCCAGCAGCCCCGGGACAGCGGGCTCTGGAAACACCATATATTTT. Translating gives CASSPGTAGSGNTIYF.

This sequence joins TRBV28 and TRBJ1-5, with D possibly being TRBD1 (5 bases). From germline, CDR1 is MDHEN and CDR2 SYDVKM. The CDR3 contains 16 residues. V lost 3 bases and J lost 0, with 12 bases in between. CDR3 DNA: TGTGCCAGCAGTTTCTCGTCAGGGATTAGCAATCAGCCCCAGCATTTT. This sequence encodes CASSFSSGISNQPQHF. Based on the CDR3 plus reference TRBV28 and TRBJ1-5, the full variable domain is DVKVTQSSRYLVKRTGEKVFLECVQDMDHENMFWYRQDPGLGLRLIYFSYDVKMKEKGDIPEGYSVSREKKERFSLILESASTNQTSMYLCASSFSSGISNQPQHFGDGTRLSIL.

This clone was seen once. The chain joins TRBV27 to TRBJ1-1, with D tentatively TRBD1 (6 bases). The CDR3 is made up of 13 amino acids. Trimming stripped 2 bases from V and 10 bases from J, with 14 bases between. Germline V CDR1 and CDR2: MNHEY, SMNVEV (reference sequence). The CDR3 DNA is TGTGCCAGCAGTTTAAACGTACAGGGAAGAGCTTTCTTT. It codes for CASSLNVQGRAFF.

V usage is TRBV15 and J usage is TRBJ1-6; possibly TRBD1 for D (6 bases). V lost 2 bases and J 10 bases, leaving 9 bases between the germline ends. The germline gives CDR1 LNHNV, CDR2 YYDKDF (reference sequence). The CDR3 sequence is 13 residues long. CDR3 bases: TGTGCCACCAGCAGACAGGGACAATCACCCCTCCACTTT. It encodes CATSRQGQSPLHF. The variable domain in full, completed from reference TRBV15 and TRBJ1-6, reads DAMVIQNPRYQVTQFGKPVTLSCSQTLNHNVMYWYQQKSSQAPKLLFHYYDKDFNNEADTPDNFQSRRPNTSFCFLDIRSPGLGDTAMYLCATSRQGQSPLHFGNGTRLTVT.

The CDR3 bases are TGTGCCAGCAGCGTTGACGGGACAGAGCAAGAGACCCAGTACTTC. Protein sequence: CASSVDGTEQETQYF. The chain uses TRBV9 and TRBJ2-5, with TRBD1 matching 7 bases. The germline CDR1 and CDR2 sequences are SGDLS and YYNGEE. This CDR3 is built from 15 residues. The V segment lost 2 bases and the J segment 2 bases; nucleotides outside the gene matches: 6.

The chain's CDR3 is CASSHPPAPGVDTEAFF. CDR3 DNA: TGTGCCAGCAGCCACCCGCCTGCCCCCGGGGTAGACACTGAAGCTTTCTTT. This chain uses TRBV14 with TRBJ1-1; D remains ambiguous. From germline, CDR1 is SGHDN and CDR2 FVKESK. The CDR3 runs 17 residues. V was pared by 3 bases and J by 3 bases, with 20 bases between.

This clone has only one observation. V usage is TRBV13 and J usage is TRBJ1-4; 7 bases are a match to TRBD1. The CDR3 is made up of 13 amino acids. Germline loops: CDR1 PRHDT, CDR2 FYEKMQ (reference sequence). V trimming: 4 bases; J trimming: 10 bases; junction bases outside the gene matches: 6. Here the CDR3 DNA reads TGTGCCAGCAGCTCCCGGGACAGCGGAAAACTGTTTTTT. It encodes CASSSRDSGKLFF.

The CDR3 DNA is TGTGCCAGCAGTTCGGACTCATCCGGTGAGACCCAGTACTTC. Translation: CASSSDSSGETQYF. The chain couples TRBV27 to TRBJ2-5; D possibly corresponds to TRBD2 (5 bases). The CDR3 has 14 amino acids. The V end lost 4 bases, the J end lost 5 bases, and 14 bases lay between the germline ends. Germline V gene sequence: CDR1 MNHEY, CDR2 SMNVEV (reference sequence).

The chain joins TRBV7-9 to TRBJ2-7, with 9 bases matching TRBD2. Trimming took 5 bases from V and 2 from J; bases not matched to a gene: 7. This CDR3 spans 15 amino acids. Germline V gene lookup returns CDR1 SEHNR and CDR2 FQNEAQ (reference sequence). The CDR3 loop is CASSQDGGRAYEQYF. The CDR3 DNA sequence: TGTGCCAGCAGCCAAGACGGCGGGAGGGCCTACGAGCAGTACTTC.